One sample yielded the 30 T cell receptor beta chains listed below, sequenced in a study of blood T cells in healthy people across ages. With a J-beta primer mix and a sample-barcoded 5' primer, a second PCR ran 7 to 11 cycles. TCRdb re-derived calls from the 5' RACE reads in MiXCR, one entry per CDR3 protein. The sample carries approximately 1,000,000 distinct CDR3 sequences, 35% to 50% recorded once. Material: blood. All receptors come from an older woman in good health.

The rearrangement uses TRBV20-1 and TRBJ2-5, with 8 bases that match TRBD2. Germline V CDR1 and CDR2: DFQATT, SNEGSKA (reference sequence). Trimming at V came to 8 bases and at J to 4 bases, leaving 18 bases not matched to a gene. The CDR3 totals 16 residues. CDR3 sequence (DNA): TGCAGTACTCTTCCGCCGACAGGACTAGCTTTAGAGACCCAGTACTTC. Translation: CSTLPPTGLALETQYF.

The chain employs TRBV27 and TRBJ2-1; 9 bases agree with TRBD1. The CDR3 loop spans 19 amino acids. J lost 1 base, V lost 6 bases, and 16 bases had no gene match. Germline V gene sequence: CDR1 MNHEY, CDR2 SMNVEV (reference sequence). The CDR3 bases are TGTGCCAGCAGGCGGGGTGGGACAGGGATGTCCCGGTCCTACAATGAGCAGTTCTTC. Translated: CASRRGGTGMSRSYNEQFF.

The genes are TRBV5-1 and TRBJ1-5; tentative D call: TRBD1 (6 bases). This CDR3 contains 14 residues. CDR1 SGHRS and CDR2 YFSETQ come from the germline V gene. V was trimmed by 0 bases and J by 7 bases, leaving 11 bases between them. The CDR3 spells CASSLEGGEQPQHF. Here the CDR3 DNA reads TGCGCCAGCAGCTTGGAAGGGGGAGAACAGCCCCAGCATTTT.

The chain uses TRBV19 and TRBJ2-7, with TRBD2 identical over 7 bases. The J segment lost 2 bases and the V segment lost 8 bases, leaving 9 bases of the junction unmatched. There are 14 residues in the CDR3. Germline CDR1 is LNHDA and CDR2 is SQIVND (reference sequence). The CDR3 spells CASQGVSGPYEQYF. CDR3 in DNA: TGTGCCAGTCAAGGGGTTAGCGGGCCCTACGAGCAGTACTTC.

V is TRBV5-6 and J is TRBJ1-2, with D unresolved. The CDR3 is made up of 14 amino acids. Trimming took 1 base from V and 2 from J, leaving 9 bases between them. Per the germline V gene, CDR1 is SGHDT and CDR2 is YYEEEE. The CDR3 loop is CASSLISENYGYTF. CDR3 nucleotides: TGTGCCAGCAGCTTGATCTCGGAGAACTATGGCTACACCTTC.

The CDR3 sequence: CSARGLAGETQYF. CDR3 coding DNA: TGCAGTGCTCGGGGACTAGCGGGCGAGACGCAGTATTTT. The chain employs TRBV20-1 and TRBJ2-5, with 12 bases identical to TRBD2. TRBJ2-3 matches the DNA end more closely, so the J call is doubtful. CDR1 is DFQATT, CDR2 SNEGSKA, per germline (reference sequence). The CDR3 length is 13 residues.

This clonotype was recorded a few times. This chain connects TRBV20-1 to TRBJ2-5; D is ambiguous. CDR1 and CDR2 (germline): DFQATT, SNEGSKA (reference sequence). V was pared by 0 bases and J by 3 bases, with 8 bases between. CDR3 length: 13 residues. The CDR3 DNA is TGCAGTGCTAGAGATCCCATAAAAGAGACCCAGTACTTC. As protein: CSARDPIKETQYF.

The rearrangement joins TRBV20-1 to TRBJ2-3; D is unresolved. The CDR3 has 17 amino acids. Per germline, CDR1 DFQATT and CDR2 SNEGSKA (reference sequence). The V end lost 1 base, the J end lost 2 bases, and 19 bases lay between the germline ends. The CDR3 DNA is TGCAGTGCTAGAGCCCCTCAGTGGGGTCTCTCCACAGATACGCAGTATTTT. This gives the protein CSARAPQWGLSTDTQYF.

In DNA form, the CDR3 reads TGTGCCAGCAGCTTAAATTCTGGAAACACCATATATTTT. It specifies CASSLNSGNTIYF. The V call is TRBV11-3, the J call TRBJ1-3, with unresolved D. V lost 2 bases to trimming and J lost 1 base, with 3 bases between them. Per germline, CDR1 SGHNT and CDR2 YENEEA. The CDR3 contains 13 residues.

This sequence joins TRBV5-1 and TRBJ1-2; D perhaps matches TRBD1 (6 bases). This CDR3 comprises 13 residues. Trimming shortened V by 5 bases and J by 2 bases, and 10 bases separated the two germline ends. Germline values: CDR1 SGHRS, CDR2 YFSETQ. CDR3 in amino acids: CASSGQTNYGYTF. The CDR3 coding sequence is TGCGCCAGCAGTGGACAGACCAACTATGGCTACACCTTC. The full variable domain, completed using reference TRBV5-1 and TRBJ1-2, is KAGVTQTPRYLIKTRGQQVTLSCSPISGHRSVSWYQQTPGQGLQFLFEYFSETQRNKGNFPGRFSGRQFSNSRSEMNVSTLELGDSALYLCASSGQTNYGYTFGSGTRLTVV.

This chain connects TRBV3-1 to TRBJ2-5; no reliable D call. Germline CDR1 LGHDT, CDR2 YNNKEL (reference sequence). V was shortened by 4 bases and J by 0 bases, with 9 bases between the two germline ends. The CDR3 runs to 14 residues. The CDR3 coding sequence is TGTGCCAGCAGCCGTTTAATGTACCAAGAGACCCAGTACTTC. Its protein product is CASSRLMYQETQYF.

This clonotype was counted between two and nine times. The rearrangement uses TRBV7-2 and TRBJ2-7; possibly TRBD2 for D (6 bases). CDR1 SGHTA and CDR2 FQGNSA come from the germline V gene. V was shortened by 2 bases and J by 5 bases, with 22 bases between the two germline ends. The CDR3 runs to 17 residues. For the CDR3, the DNA is TGTGCCAGCAGCTTATATAGCGGCAGGGCAGTGGGCGACGAGCAGTACTTC. As protein: CASSLYSGRAVGDEQYF.

In this sample, this clonotype turned up a few times. The chain couples TRBV7-9 to TRBJ2-7; D tentatively reads TRBD1 or TRBD2 (5 bases each). Germline-derived CDR1 and CDR2 are SEHNR and FQNEAQ (reference sequence). The CDR3 runs to 14 residues. With 8 bases removed from V and 1 base from J, the gap between germline ends came to 15 bases. CDR3 bases: TGTGCCAGCCGCTCGGGGACGGTGTCCTACGAGCAGTACTTC. The encoded protein is CASRSGTVSYEQYF.

CDR3 region: CASSKGLAGTDTQYF. The CDR3, as DNA: TGTGCCAGTAGTAAGGGACTAGCGGGCACAGATACGCAGTATTTT. This chain uses TRBV19 with TRBJ2-3, with 11 bases lining up with TRBD2. J gave up 1 base and V 4 bases, and 1 base lay outside the gene matches. The CDR3 consists of 15 residues. Germline V gene lookup returns CDR1 LNHDA and CDR2 SQIVND (reference sequence).

The chain couples TRBV6-2 or TRBV6-3 to TRBJ2-7; TRBD2 matches 10 bases. The J segment lost 2 bases and the V segment lost 6 bases, leaving 10 bases of the junction unmatched. The V gene's germline CDR1 is MNHEY and CDR2 SVGEGT. There are 16 residues in the CDR3. The CDR3: CASSTTGTSVTYEQYF. The CDR3, as DNA: TGTGCCAGCAGCACCACCGGGACTAGCGTGACCTACGAGCAGTACTTC.

Turning to this clonotype: The germline gene is not matched at one end of the junction; a read error may be the cause. The V call is TRBV7-2, the J call TRBJ2-5; 8 bases align to TRBD1. Germline V gives CDR1 SGHTA, CDR2 FQGNSA. The CDR3 has 16 amino acids. CDR3 sequence reads: CASSLRTGLVQEAQYF. Written as DNA, the CDR3 is TGTGCCAGCAGCCTTCGGACAGGGCTGGTCCAAGAGGCCCAGTACTTC.

The chain is built from TRBV12-5 and TRBJ2-2; TRBD1 aligns across 12 bases. Germline CDR1 and CDR2: LGHNT and FRNRAP. This CDR3 spans 18 amino acids. V was pared by 0 bases and J by 7 bases, with 9 bases of the junction left unmatched. The CDR3 DNA reads TGTGCTAGTGGTTTGGTCATTGGGACAGGGGGCATTGGCGGGGAGCTGTTTTTT. Protein: CASGLVIGTGGIGGELFF.

As concerns this clonotype: A much larger clone differs by one base, so this may be a read error. The DNA for the CDR3 is TGCAGTGCTAGAGGACAGACAAATGAGCAGTACTTC. Protein: CSARGQTNEQYF. The genes are TRBV20-1 and TRBJ2-4, with a weak D call TRBD1 (5 bases). The CDR3 contains 12 residues. In germline, CDR1 is DFQATT, CDR2 SNEGSKA (reference sequence). V was clipped by 1 base and J by 13 bases, with 14 bases between them.

This clonotype was picked up a small number of times. The chain joins TRBV6-6 to TRBJ2-4, with D maybe TRBD1 (7 bases). Trimming stripped 2 bases from V and 0 bases from J, with 14 bases between. The CDR3 extends over 17 amino acids. The germline CDR1 and CDR2 sequences are MNHNY and SVGAGI (reference sequence). The CDR3 sequence: CASSYVQGTSAKNIQYF. CDR3 bases: TGTGCCAGCAGTTACGTACAGGGGACTTCAGCCAAAAACATTCAGTACTTC.

This chain joins TRBV28 and TRBJ2-7; TRBD1 matches 7 bases. There are 14 residues in the CDR3. Germline-derived CDR1 and CDR2 are MDHEN and SYDVKM. V lost 6 bases and J lost 2; bases outside the gene matches: 7. CDR3 sequence: CASSLITGAYEQYF. DNA of the CDR3: TGTGCCAGCAGCCTTATAACAGGGGCCTACGAGCAGTACTTC.

The V gene is TRBV2, the J gene TRBJ2-7, with 10 bases aligning to TRBD1. The CDR3 has 17 amino acids. The V and J ends lost 5 bases and 3 bases, in that order; junction bases with no gene match: 13. Looked up from germline, CDR1 is SNHLY and CDR2 is FYNNEI. Written as DNA, the CDR3 is TGTGCCAGCAGTAAATCCTTCCGGGACAGGGGTTACTACGAGCAGTACTTC. It translates to CASSKSFRDRGYYEQYF.

This clonotype was found a few times. The chain joins TRBV5-5 to TRBJ2-6; 7 nucleotides align to TRBD1. This CDR3 has 19 amino acids. With V trimmed by 3 bases and J by 0 bases, 12 bases remained unmatched. Germline assignment: CDR1 SGHKS and CDR2 YYEKEE (reference sequence). The CDR3 DNA reads TGTGCCAGCAGCTCTGCCCCGGGACAGAGAAACTCTGGGGCCAACGTCCTGACTTTC. This codes for CASSSAPGQRNSGANVLTF. The complete variable domain, with remaining parts taken from reference TRBV5-5 and TRBJ2-6, reads DAGVTQSPTHLIKTRGQQVTLRCSPISGHKSVSWYQQVLGQGPQFIFQYYEKEERGRGNFPDRFSARQFPNYSSELNVNALLLGDSALYLCASSSAPGQRNSGANVLTFGAGSRLTVL.

J is TRBJ2-4 and V is TRBV10-3; 7 nucleotides match TRBD2. V dropped 9 bases and J dropped 7; count of bases not matched to a gene: 9. Germline CDR1 is ENHRY and CDR2 is SYGVKD. The CDR3 loop spans 13 amino acids. The CDR3 DNA is TGTGCCATAGCACGGGGGGTAAAGAACATTCAGTACTTC. It is translated as CAIARGVKNIQYF.

V usage is TRBV3-1 and J usage is TRBJ2-1; possible D gene TRBD2, 5 bases. CDR1 and CDR2 (germline): LGHDT, YNNKEL (reference sequence). The CDR3 covers 16 residues. The ends were cut back, 1 base at V and 8 bases at J, with 18 bases in the middle. The DNA of the CDR3 is TGTGCCAGCAGCCAAGGGGTGTCTAGCAGAGCGTATGAGCAGTTCTTC. Its protein product is CASSQGVSSRAYEQFF.

This clonotype was counted only a few times. The chain has TRBV7-9 and TRBJ1-1; D is ambiguous. CDR1 and CDR2 (germline): SEHNR, FQNEAQ (reference sequence). Trimming took 1 base from V and 6 from J, leaving 9 bases between them. This CDR3 contains 13 residues. Here the CDR3 DNA reads TGTGCCAGCAGCTTAGATATGGTCGCTGAAGCTTTCTTT. Translating gives CASSLDMVAEAFF.

V gene TRBV10-3 combines with J gene TRBJ2-2, with D possibly being TRBD1 or TRBD2 (5 bases each). Germline CDR1 reads ENHRY; CDR2 reads SYGVKD. Between the trimmed V and J ends, which lost 3 bases and 0 bases, there was a span of 8 bases. This CDR3 has 15 residues. The CDR3 bases are TGTGCCATCAGTGAAGCGGACACGAACACCGGGGAGCTGTTTTTT. This sequence encodes CAISEADTNTGELFF.

The rearrangement links TRBV20-1 to TRBJ2-7; 8 bases agree with TRBD2. The CDR3 length is 16 residues. J was trimmed by 2 bases and V by 4 bases; bases with no gene match: 13. CDR1 and CDR2 from the germline V gene are DFQATT and SNEGSKA (reference sequence). The CDR3 loop is CSATSPAGGNTYEQYF. CDR3 sequence (DNA): TGCAGTGCTACAAGCCCTGCGGGGGGTAATACCTACGAGCAGTACTTC.

The chain recombines TRBV9 with TRBJ1-2; D may be TRBD1 (6 bases). The V end was cut by 3 bases, the J end by 8 bases, with 14 bases between. This CDR3 spans 13 amino acids. Germline V lookup: CDR1 SGDLS, CDR2 YYNGEE. CDR3 in amino acids: CASSDRRGRGYTF. In DNA, the CDR3 is TGTGCCAGCAGCGACCGCAGGGGTCGAGGCTACACCTTC.

There are a few counts of this clonotype. The V and J genes are TRBV10-3 and TRBJ2-1, with D tentatively TRBD2 (6 bases). Per germline, CDR1 ENHRY and CDR2 SYGVKD. The V end was cut by 2 bases, the J end by 9 bases, with 23 bases between. This CDR3 has 17 amino acids. The CDR3: CAISERTISLSGGEQFF. DNA of the CDR3: TGTGCCATCAGTGAGAGGACTATATCCCTTTCCGGCGGTGAGCAGTTCTTC.

The V and J genes are TRBV20-1 and TRBJ2-1; D is possibly TRBD2 (6 bases). This CDR3 has 13 amino acids. V was pared by 3 bases and J by 6 bases, with 12 bases between. Germline assignment: CDR1 DFQATT and CDR2 SNEGSKA (reference sequence). CDR3 amino acids: CSASRGMGNEQFF. The CDR3 DNA follows: TGCAGTGCTAGTCGGGGGATGGGCAATGAGCAGTTCTTC.